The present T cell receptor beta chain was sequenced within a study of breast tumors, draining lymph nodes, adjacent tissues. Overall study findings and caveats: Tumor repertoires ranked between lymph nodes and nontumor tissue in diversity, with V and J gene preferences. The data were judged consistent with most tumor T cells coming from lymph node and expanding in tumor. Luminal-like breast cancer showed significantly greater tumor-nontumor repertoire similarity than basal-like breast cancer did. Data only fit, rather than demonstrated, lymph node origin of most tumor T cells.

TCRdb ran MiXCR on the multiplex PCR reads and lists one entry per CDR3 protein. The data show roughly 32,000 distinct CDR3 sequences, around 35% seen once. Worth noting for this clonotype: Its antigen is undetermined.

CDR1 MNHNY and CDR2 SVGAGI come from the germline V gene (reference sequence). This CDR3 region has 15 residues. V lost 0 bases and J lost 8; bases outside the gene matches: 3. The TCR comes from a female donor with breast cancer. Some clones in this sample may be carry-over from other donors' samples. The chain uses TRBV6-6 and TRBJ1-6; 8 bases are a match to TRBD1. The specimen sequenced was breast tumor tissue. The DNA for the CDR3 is TGTGCCAGCAGTTACTCCAGGGGGCTTTATTCACCCCTCCACTTT. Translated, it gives CASSYSRGLYSPLHF.